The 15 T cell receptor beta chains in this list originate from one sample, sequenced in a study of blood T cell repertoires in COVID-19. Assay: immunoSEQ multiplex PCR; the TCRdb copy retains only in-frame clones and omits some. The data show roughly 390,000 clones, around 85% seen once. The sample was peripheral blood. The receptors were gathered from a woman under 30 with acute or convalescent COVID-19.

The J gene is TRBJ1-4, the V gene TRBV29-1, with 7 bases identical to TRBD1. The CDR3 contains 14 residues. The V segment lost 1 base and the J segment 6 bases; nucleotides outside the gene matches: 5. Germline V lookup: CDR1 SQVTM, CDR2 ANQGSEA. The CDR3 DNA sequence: TGCAGCGTTGAAGGGCGCCAGGGGGATGAAAAACTGTTTTTT. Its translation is CSVEGRQGDEKLFF.

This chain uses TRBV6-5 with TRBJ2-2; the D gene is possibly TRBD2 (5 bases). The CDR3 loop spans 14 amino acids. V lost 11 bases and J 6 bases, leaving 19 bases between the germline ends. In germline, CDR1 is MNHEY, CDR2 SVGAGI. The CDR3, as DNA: TGTGCCGGCTCCACCGGACTCTTCGCCGGGGAGCTGTTTTTT. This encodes CAGSTGLFAGELFF.

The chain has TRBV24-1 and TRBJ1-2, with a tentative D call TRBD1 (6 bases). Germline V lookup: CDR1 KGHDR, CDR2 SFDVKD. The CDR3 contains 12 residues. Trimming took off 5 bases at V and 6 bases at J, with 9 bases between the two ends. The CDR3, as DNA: TGTGCCACCAGTGCTGGACAGAATGGCTACACCTTC. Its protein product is CATSAGQNGYTF.

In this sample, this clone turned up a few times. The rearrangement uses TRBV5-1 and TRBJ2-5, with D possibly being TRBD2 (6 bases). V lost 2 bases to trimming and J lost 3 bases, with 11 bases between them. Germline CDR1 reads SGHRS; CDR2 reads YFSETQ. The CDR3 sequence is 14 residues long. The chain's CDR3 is CASSFGGEEETQYF. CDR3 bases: TGCGCCAGCAGCTTTGGCGGGGAGGAAGAGACCCAGTACTTC.

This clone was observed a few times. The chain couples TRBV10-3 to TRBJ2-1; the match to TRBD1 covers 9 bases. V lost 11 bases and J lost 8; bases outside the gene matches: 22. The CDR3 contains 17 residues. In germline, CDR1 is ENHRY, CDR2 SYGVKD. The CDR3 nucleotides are TGTGCCGCCACCACTGGACAGGGGATCGGAGCCCTGGATGAGCAGTTCTTC. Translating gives CAATTGQGIGALDEQFF.

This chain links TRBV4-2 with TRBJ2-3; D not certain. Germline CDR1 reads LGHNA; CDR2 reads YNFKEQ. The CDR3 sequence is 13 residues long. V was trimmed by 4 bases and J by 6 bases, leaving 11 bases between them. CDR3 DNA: TGTGCCAGCAGCCCTGGGCCGTCGGATACGCAGTATTTT. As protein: CASSPGPSDTQYF.

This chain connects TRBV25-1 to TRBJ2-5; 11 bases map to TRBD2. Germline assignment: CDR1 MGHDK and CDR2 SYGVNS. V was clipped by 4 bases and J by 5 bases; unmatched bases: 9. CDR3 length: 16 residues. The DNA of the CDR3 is TGTGCCAGCAGTGGACTAGCGGGGAAGGGGGAGGAGACCCAGTACTTC. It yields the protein CASSGLAGKGEETQYF.

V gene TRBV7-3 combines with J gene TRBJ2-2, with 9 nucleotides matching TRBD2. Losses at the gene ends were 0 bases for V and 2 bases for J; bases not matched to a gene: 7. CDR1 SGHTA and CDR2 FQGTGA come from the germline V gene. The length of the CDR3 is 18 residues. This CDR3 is CASSLTPPAGGNTGELFF. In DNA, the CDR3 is TGTGCCAGCAGCTTAACGCCTCCAGCGGGGGGTAACACCGGGGAGCTGTTTTTT.

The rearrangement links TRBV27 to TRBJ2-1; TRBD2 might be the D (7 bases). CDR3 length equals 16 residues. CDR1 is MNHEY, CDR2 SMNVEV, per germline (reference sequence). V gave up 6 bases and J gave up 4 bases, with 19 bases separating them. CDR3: CASSLVWEGGYNEQFF. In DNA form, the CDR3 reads TGTGCCAGCAGCCTGGTATGGGAGGGGGGTTACAATGAGCAGTTCTTC.

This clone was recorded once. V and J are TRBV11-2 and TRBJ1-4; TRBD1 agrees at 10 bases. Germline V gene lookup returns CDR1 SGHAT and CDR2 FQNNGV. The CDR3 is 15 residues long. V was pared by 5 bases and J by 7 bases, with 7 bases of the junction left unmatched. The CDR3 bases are TGTGCCAGCAGCCGAGACAGGGGGCTAGCTGAAAAACTGTTTTTT. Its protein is CASSRDRGLAEKLFF.

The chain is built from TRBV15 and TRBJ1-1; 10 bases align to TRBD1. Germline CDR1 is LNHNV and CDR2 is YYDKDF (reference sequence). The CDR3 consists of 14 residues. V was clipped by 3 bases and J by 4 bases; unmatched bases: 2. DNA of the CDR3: TGTGCCACCAGCAGGGGACAGGGGACCACTGAAGCTTTCTTT. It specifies CATSRGQGTTEAFF. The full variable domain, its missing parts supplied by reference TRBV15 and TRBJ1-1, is DAMVIQNPRYQVTQFGKPVTLSCSQTLNHNVMYWYQQKSSQAPKLLFHYYDKDFNNEADTPDNFQSRRPNTSFCFLDIRSPGLGDTAMYLCATSRGQGTTEAFFGQGTRLTVV.

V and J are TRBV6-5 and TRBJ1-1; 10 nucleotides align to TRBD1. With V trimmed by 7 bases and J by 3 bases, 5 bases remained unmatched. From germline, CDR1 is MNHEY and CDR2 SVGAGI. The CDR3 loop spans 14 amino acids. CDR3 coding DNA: TGTGCCAGCACCCTGGACAGGGGGGACACTGAAGCTTTCTTT. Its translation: CASTLDRGDTEAFF.

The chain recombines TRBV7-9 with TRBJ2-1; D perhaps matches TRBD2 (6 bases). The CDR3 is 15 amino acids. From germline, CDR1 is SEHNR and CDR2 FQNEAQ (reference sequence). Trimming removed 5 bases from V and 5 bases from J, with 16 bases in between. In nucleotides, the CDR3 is TGTGCCAGCAGCCCGGCCGGGACTGGGGACAATGAGCAGTTCTTC. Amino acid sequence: CASSPAGTGDNEQFF.

The DNA of the CDR3 is TGTGCCAGCTCCCAACTAATAGACAGGGGTGGCACTGAAGCTTTCTTT. This codes for CASSQLIDRGGTEAFF. The chain is built from TRBV18 and TRBJ1-1; TRBD1 matches at 8 bases. CDR1 KGHSH and CDR2 LQKENI come from the germline V gene. Trimming at V came to 6 bases and at J to 4 bases, leaving 13 bases not matched to a gene. This CDR3 has 16 amino acids.

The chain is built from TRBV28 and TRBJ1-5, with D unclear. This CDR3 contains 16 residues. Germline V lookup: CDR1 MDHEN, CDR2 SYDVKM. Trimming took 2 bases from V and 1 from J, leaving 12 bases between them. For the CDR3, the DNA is TGTGCCAGCAGTTTAACCGACGGCGGGAGCAATCAGCCCCAGCATTTT. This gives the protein CASSLTDGGSNQPQHF.